The T cell receptor beta chain described here comes from a study of metastatic and nonmetastatic thyroid tumors. Background on the study: Across blood and tumor or nodule tissue, repertoires from malignant and benign thyroid patients were compared with one another.

This clone is medium-sized within its sample. Trimming took off 1 base at V and 7 bases at J, with 8 bases between the two ends. Germline V gene sequence: CDR1 SGHTA, CDR2 FQGNSA. The CDR3 extends over 13 amino acids. TCRdb recomputed clones from the PCR reads via MiXCR. The sample consists of 6,500 to 9,000 clones, about a quarter of them appearing once. Each patient came to thyroid surgery without any prior treatment (of any kind). The TCR originated in a female donor with papillary thyroid cancer or a benign thyroid nodule (not recorded which). Some clones in this sample may be carry-over from other donors' samples. J is TRBJ2-4 and V is TRBV7-2; no firm D call. Specimen: adjacent normal tissue. The CDR3 DNA follows: TGTGCCAGCAGCTTAGGTCAGATTAACATTCAGTACTTC. Translating gives CASSLGQINIQYF.